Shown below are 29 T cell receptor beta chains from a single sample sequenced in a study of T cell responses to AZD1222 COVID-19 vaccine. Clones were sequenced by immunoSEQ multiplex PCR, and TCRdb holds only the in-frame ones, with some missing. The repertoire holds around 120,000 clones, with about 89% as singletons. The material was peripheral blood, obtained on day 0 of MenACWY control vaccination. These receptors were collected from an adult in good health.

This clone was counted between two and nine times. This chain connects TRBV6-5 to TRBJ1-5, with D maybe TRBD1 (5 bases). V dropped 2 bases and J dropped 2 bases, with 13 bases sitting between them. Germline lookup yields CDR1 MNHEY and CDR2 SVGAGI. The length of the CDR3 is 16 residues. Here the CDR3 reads CASSYTFGGGNQPQHF. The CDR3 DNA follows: TGTGCCAGCAGTTACACCTTTGGGGGGGGCAATCAGCCCCAGCATTTT.

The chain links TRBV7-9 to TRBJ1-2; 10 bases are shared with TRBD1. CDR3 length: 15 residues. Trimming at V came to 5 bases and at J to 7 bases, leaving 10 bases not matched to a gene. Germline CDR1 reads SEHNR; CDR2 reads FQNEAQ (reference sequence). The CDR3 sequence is CASSPRQGARLGYTF. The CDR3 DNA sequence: TGTGCCAGCAGCCCCAGACAGGGGGCGCGTCTTGGCTACACCTTC.

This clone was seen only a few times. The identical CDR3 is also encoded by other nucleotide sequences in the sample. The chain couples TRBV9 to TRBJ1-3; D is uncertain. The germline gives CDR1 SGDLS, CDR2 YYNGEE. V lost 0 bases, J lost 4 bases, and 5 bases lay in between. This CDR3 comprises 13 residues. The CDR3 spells CASSVGGGNTIYF. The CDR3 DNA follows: TGTGCCAGCAGCGTAGGGGGAGGAAACACCATATATTTT.

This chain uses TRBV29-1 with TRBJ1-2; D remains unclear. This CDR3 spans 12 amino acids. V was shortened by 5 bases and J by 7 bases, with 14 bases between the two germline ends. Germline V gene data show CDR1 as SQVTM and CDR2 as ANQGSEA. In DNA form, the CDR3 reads TGCAGCGTTTTGCTAGGGAATTTTGGCTACACCTTC. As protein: CSVLLGNFGYTF.

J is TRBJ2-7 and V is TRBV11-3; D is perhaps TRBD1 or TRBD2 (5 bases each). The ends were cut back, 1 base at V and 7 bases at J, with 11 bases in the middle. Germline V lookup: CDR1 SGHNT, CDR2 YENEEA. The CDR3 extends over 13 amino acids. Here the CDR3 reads CASSLGGRREQYF. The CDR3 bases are TGTGCCAGCAGCTTAGGGGGCCGGAGGGAGCAGTACTTC.

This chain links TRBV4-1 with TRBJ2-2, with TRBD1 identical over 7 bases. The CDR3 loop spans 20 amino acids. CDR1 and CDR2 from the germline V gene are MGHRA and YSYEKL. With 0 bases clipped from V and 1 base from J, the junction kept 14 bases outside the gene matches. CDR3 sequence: CASSQDFGRGSPWNTGELFF. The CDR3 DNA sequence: TGCGCCAGCAGCCAAGATTTTGGCAGGGGGTCCCCATGGAACACCGGGGAGCTGTTTTTT.

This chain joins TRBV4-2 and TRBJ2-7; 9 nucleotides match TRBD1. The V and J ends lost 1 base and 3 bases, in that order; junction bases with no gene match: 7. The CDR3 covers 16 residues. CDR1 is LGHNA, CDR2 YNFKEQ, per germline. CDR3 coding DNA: TGTGCCAGCAGCCAAGCGGGGACGACAGGGGGCTACGAGCAGTACTTC. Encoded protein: CASSQAGTTGGYEQYF.

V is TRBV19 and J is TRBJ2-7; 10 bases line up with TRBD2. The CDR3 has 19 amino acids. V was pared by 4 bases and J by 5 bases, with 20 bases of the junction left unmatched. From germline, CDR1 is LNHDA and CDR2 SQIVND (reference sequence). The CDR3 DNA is TGTGCCAGTAGTAGGATAGTTGGGACTAGCGCCTACGGGGCCCACGAGCAGTACTTC. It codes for CASSRIVGTSAYGAHEQYF.

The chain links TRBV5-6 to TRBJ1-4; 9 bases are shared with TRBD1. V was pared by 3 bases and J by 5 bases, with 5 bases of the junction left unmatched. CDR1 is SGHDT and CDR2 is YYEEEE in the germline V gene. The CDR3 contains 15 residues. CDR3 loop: CASSSRGTGNEKLFF. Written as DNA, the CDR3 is TGTGCCAGCAGCTCGAGGGGGACAGGGAATGAAAAACTGTTTTTT.

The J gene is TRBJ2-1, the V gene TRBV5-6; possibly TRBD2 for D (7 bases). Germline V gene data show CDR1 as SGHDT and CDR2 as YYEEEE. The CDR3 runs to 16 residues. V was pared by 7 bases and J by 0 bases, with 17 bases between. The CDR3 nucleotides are TGTGCCAGCTCCGGGGGAGGGGGTAGCTCCTACAATGAGCAGTTCTTC. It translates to CASSGGGGSSYNEQFF.

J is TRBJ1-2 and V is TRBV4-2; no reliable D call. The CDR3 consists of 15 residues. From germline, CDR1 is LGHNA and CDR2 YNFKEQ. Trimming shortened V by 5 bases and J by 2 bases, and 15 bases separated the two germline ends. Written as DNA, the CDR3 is TGTGCCAGCAGCTTTCGACTTGGGGAAAACTATGGCTACACCTTC. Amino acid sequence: CASSFRLGENYGYTF.

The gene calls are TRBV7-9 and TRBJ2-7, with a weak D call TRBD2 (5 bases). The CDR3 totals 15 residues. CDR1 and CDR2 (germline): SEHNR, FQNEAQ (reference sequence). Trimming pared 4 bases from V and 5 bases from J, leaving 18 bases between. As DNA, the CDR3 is TGTGCCAGCAGCTCGGAGGTGAAATCTTTTCACGAGCAGTACTTC. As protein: CASSSEVKSFHEQYF.

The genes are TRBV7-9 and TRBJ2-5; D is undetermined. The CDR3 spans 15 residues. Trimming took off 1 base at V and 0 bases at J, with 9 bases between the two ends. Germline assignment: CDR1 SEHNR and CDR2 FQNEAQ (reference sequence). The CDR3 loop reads CASSLVGSYQETQYF. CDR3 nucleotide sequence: TGTGCCAGCAGCTTAGTCGGGTCGTACCAAGAGACCCAGTACTTC. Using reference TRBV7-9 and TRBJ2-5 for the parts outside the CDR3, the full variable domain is DTGVSQNPRHKITKRGQNVTFRCDPISEHNRLYWYRQTLGQGPEFLTYFQNEAQLEKSRLLSDRFSAERPKGSFSTLEIQRTEQGDSAMYLCASSLVGSYQETQYFGPGTRLLVL.

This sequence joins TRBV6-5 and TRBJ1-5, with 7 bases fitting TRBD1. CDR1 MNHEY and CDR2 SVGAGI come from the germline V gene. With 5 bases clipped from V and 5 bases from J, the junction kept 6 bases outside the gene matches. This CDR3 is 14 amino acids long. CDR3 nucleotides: TGTGCCAGCAGTCCGGGACAGATACATCAGCCCCAGCATTTT. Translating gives CASSPGQIHQPQHF.

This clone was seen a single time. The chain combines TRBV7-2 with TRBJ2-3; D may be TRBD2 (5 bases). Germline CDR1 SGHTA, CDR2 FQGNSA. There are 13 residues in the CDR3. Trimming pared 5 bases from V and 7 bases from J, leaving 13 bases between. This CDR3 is CASSLISGNTQYF. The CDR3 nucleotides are TGTGCCAGCAGCCTCATTTCCGGGAATACGCAGTATTTT.

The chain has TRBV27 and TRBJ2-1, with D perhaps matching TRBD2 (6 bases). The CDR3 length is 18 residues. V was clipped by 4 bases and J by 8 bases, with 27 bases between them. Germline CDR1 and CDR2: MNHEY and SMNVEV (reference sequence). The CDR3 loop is CASSSGLSGTGVEDEQFF. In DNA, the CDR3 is TGTGCCAGCAGTTCCGGACTCTCCGGGACGGGGGTTGAGGATGAGCAGTTCTTC.

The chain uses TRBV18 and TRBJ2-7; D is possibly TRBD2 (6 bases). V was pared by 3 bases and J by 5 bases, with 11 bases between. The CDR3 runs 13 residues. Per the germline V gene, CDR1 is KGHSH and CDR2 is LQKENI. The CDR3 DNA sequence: TGTGCCAGCTCACCGGGACTGTCTAACGAGCAGTACTTC. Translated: CASSPGLSNEQYF.

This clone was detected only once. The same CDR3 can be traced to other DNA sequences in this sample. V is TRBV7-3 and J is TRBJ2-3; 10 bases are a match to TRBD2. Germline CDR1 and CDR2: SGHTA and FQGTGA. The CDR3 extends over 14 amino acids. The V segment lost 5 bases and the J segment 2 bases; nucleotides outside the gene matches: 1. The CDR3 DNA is TGTGCCAGCAGCCTAGCGGGGGCCACAGATACGCAGTATTTT. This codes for CASSLAGATDTQYF.

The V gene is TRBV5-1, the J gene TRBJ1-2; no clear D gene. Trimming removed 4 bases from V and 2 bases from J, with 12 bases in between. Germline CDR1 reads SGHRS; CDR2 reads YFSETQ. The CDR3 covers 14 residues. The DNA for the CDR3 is TGCGCCAGCAGCCGGGATACTGGAAACTATGGCTACACCTTC. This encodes CASSRDTGNYGYTF.

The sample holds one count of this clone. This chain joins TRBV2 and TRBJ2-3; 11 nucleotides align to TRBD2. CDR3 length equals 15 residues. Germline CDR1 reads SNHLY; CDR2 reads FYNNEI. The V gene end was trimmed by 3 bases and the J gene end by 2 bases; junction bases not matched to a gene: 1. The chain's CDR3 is CASSEGLAVTDTQYF. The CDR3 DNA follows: TGTGCCAGCAGTGAGGGACTAGCGGTCACAGATACGCAGTATTTT.

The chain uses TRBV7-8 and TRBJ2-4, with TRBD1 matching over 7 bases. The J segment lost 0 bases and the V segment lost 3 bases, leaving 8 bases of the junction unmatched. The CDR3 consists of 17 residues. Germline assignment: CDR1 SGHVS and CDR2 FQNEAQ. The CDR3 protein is CASSLTGWEIAKNIQYF. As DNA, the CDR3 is TGTGCCAGCAGCTTGACAGGGTGGGAAATAGCCAAAAACATTCAGTACTTC.

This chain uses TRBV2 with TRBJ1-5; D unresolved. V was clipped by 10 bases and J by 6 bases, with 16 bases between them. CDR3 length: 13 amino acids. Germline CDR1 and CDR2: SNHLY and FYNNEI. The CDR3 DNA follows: TGTGCCACCCGCACCGGGGAGCGTCAGCCCCAGCATTTT. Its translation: CATRTGERQPQHF.

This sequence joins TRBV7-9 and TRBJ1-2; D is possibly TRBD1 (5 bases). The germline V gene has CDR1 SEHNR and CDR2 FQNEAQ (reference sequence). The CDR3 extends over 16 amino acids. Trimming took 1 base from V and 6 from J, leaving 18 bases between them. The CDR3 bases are TGTGCCAGCAGCTTAGTAGTATTGCGAGGAGGGGATGGCTACACCTTC. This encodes CASSLVVLRGGDGYTF.

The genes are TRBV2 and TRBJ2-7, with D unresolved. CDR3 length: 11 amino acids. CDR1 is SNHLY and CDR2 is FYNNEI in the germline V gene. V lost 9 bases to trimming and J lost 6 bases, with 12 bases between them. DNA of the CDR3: TGTGCCAGTAGATCAAATAGCGAGCAGTACTTC. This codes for CASRSNSEQYF.

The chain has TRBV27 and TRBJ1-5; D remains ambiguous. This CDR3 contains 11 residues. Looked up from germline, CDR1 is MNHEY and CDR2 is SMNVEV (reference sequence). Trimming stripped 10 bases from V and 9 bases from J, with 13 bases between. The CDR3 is CATGPGRPQHF. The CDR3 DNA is TGTGCCACCGGACCCGGGAGGCCCCAGCATTTT.

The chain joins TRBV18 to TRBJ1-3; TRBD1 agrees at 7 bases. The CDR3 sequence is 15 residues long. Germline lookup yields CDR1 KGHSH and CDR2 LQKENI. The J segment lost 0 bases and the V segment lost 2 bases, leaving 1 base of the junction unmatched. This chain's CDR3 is CASSPEGASGNTIYF. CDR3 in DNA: TGTGCCAGCTCACCAGAGGGGGCCTCTGGAAACACCATATATTTT. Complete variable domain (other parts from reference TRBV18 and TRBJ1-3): NAGVMQNPRHLVRRRGQEARLRCSPMKGHSHVYWYRQLPEEGLKFMVYLQKENIIDESGMPKERFSAEFPKEGPSILRIQQVVRGDSAAYFCASSPEGASGNTIYFGEGSWLTVV.

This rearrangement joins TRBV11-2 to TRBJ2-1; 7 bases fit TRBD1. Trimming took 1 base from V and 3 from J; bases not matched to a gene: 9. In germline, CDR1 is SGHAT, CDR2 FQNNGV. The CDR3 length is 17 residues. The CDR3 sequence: CASSLVVGQRIYNEQFF. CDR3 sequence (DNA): TGTGCCAGCAGCTTAGTCGTGGGACAGAGAATCTACAATGAGCAGTTCTTC.

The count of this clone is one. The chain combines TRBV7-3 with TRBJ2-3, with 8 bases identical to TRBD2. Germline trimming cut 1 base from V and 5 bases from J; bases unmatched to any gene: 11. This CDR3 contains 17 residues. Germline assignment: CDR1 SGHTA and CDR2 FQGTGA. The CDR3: CASSLMGSGTVGDTQYF. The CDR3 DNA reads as TGTGCCAGCAGCTTAATGGGTAGCGGGACCGTGGGAGATACGCAGTATTTT. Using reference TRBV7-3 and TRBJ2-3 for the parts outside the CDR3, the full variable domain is GAGVSQTPSNKVTEKGKYVELRCDPISGHTALYWYRQSLGQGPEFLIYFQGTGAADDSGLPNDRFFAVRPEGSVSTLKIQRTERGDSAVYLCASSLMGSGTVGDTQYFGPGTRLTVL.

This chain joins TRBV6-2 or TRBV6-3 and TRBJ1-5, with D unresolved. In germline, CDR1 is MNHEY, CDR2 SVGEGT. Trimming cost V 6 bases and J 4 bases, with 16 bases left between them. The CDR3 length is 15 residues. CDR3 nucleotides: TGTGCCAGCAGCCTTCGCCGGGCCCCAAATCAGCCCCAGCATTTT. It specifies CASSLRRAPNQPQHF.